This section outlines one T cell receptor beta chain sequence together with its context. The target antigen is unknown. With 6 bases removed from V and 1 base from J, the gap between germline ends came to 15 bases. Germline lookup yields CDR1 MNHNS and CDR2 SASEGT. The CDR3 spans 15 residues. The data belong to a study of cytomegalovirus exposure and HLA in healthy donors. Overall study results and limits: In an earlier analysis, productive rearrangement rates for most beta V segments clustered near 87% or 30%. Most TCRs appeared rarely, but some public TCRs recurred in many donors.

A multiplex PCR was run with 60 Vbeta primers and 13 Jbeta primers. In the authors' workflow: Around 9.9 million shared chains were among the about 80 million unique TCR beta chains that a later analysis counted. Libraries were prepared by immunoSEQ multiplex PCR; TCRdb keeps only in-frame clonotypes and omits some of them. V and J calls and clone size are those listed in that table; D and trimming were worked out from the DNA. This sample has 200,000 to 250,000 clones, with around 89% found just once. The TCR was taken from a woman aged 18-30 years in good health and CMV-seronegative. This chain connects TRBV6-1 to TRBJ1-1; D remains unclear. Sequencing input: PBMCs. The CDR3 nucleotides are TGTGCCAGCAGGATAATGACAATTGGGAACACTGAAGCTTTCTTT. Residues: CASRIMTIGNTEAFF.